The 15 T cell receptor beta chains below were found in one sample sequenced in a study of cytomegalovirus exposure and HLA in healthy donors. Primers: 60 Vbeta forward and 13 Jbeta reverse. The method was immunoSEQ multiplex PCR; TCRdb's version includes in-frame clones alone and lacks a portion of them. The data show 95,000 to 150,000 clones, with roughly 76% seen just once and around 2% held by the top ten. Sequences were obtained from PBMCs. The receptors come from a man aged 25 to 40 in good health and CMV-seronegative.

In its sample, this clone was seen a few times. This chain uses TRBV9 with TRBJ1-5; D perhaps matches TRBD1 (6 bases). The germline CDR1 and CDR2 sequences are SGDLS and YYNGEE. The CDR3 loop spans 16 amino acids. V was cut by 0 bases and J by 2 bases, with 12 bases left in between. This CDR3 reads CASSVGGGERNQPQHF. Here the CDR3 DNA reads TGTGCCAGCAGCGTAGGAGGGGGTGAACGCAATCAGCCCCAGCATTTT.

The rearrangement joins TRBV6-5 to TRBJ2-5; D is uncertain. CDR3 length: 13 amino acids. V was trimmed by 5 bases and J by 5 bases, leaving 12 bases between them. Germline V gene lookup returns CDR1 MNHEY and CDR2 SVGAGI. As DNA, the CDR3 is TGTGCCAGCAGTGAAGTGGTCAGGGAGACCCAGTACTTC. This sequence encodes CASSEVVRETQYF.

The V call is TRBV27, the J call TRBJ2-7; D is possibly TRBD1 (7 bases). The V and J ends lost 4 bases and 2 bases respectively, with 21 bases between them. The CDR3 totals 17 residues. Germline values: CDR1 MNHEY, CDR2 SMNVEV (reference sequence). The CDR3 DNA is TGTGCCAGCAGTTCCCCCTTTGGGGGGCAGGGGGCCTACGAGCAGTACTTC. Translating it yields CASSSPFGGQGAYEQYF.

V is TRBV4-2 and J is TRBJ2-7; 9 bases align to TRBD1. The CDR3 runs 15 residues. The germline gives CDR1 LGHNA, CDR2 YNFKEQ. The V segment lost 0 bases and the J segment 3 bases; nucleotides outside the gene matches: 3. CDR3 loop: CASSQDGDRVYEQYF. DNA of the CDR3: TGTGCCAGCAGCCAAGATGGGGACAGGGTCTACGAGCAGTACTTC.

The genes are TRBV29-1 and TRBJ2-2; D might be TRBD2 (6 bases). CDR1 SQVTM and CDR2 ANQGSEA come from the germline V gene. The CDR3 spans 15 residues. V gave up 0 bases and J gave up 9 bases, with 17 bases separating them. The CDR3 loop is CSVEDRGRGLRELFF. Written as DNA, the CDR3 is TGCAGCGTTGAAGATCGGGGACGGGGGTTGAGGGAGCTGTTTTTT.

The genes are TRBV6-4 and TRBJ2-5, with TRBD2 as a possible D gene (5 bases). This CDR3 is 13 amino acids long. Per germline, CDR1 MRHNA and CDR2 SNTAGT. Trimming took 0 bases from V and 5 from J, leaving 7 bases between them. The CDR3 protein is CASSDSRGETQYF. The DNA of the CDR3 is TGTGCCAGCAGTGACTCGAGAGGGGAGACCCAGTACTTC.

This sequence joins TRBV5-1 and TRBJ1-2; perhaps TRBD1 as D (5 bases). V was trimmed by 5 bases and J by 5 bases, leaving 13 bases between them. CDR1 is SGHRS and CDR2 is YFSETQ in the germline V gene. The CDR3 runs to 13 residues. The CDR3 DNA reads TGCGCCAGCAGTCTAGGGACTCCTTATGGCTACACCTTC. Protein product: CASSLGTPYGYTF.

The genes are TRBV4-1 and TRBJ1-1; D is perhaps TRBD1 (5 bases). V was cut by 3 bases and J by 0 bases, with 14 bases left in between. This CDR3 is built from 16 residues. Germline V gene data show CDR1 as MGHRA and CDR2 as YSYEKL. The CDR3 is CASSHGRGRVNTEAFF. CDR3 nucleotide sequence: TGCGCCAGCAGCCATGGGAGGGGCAGGGTGAACACTGAAGCTTTCTTT.

The chain joins TRBV6-6 to TRBJ2-3; 12 bases agree with TRBD2. Germline CDR1 and CDR2: MNHNY and SVGAGI (reference sequence). This CDR3 comprises 15 residues. V lost 6 bases, J lost 5 bases, and 6 bases stayed unmatched. The CDR3, as DNA: TGTGCCAGCAGGTCTAGCGGGGGGGCTGAAGATACGCAGTATTTT. Amino acids: CASRSSGGAEDTQYF.

The J gene is TRBJ2-6, the V gene TRBV21-1; TRBD1 reflects the table's D call only, with no check against the DNA. TRBV21-1 is a known pseudogene. The CDR3 covers 19 residues. CDR3 protein: CASSNKPLGHNSGANGLTF. CDR3 nucleotides: TGTGCCAGCAGCAATAAACCCCTCGGACACAACTCTGGGGCCAACGGCCTGACTTTC.

The rearrangement links TRBV19 to TRBJ2-3; D is uncertain. Germline lookup yields CDR1 LNHDA and CDR2 SQIVND (reference sequence). The CDR3 totals 16 residues. Deletions cut 1 base from V and 2 bases from J, with 13 bases between. This CDR3 is CASSIGPRSFTDTQYF. CDR3 sequence (DNA): TGTGCCAGTAGTATAGGCCCGAGATCCTTCACAGATACGCAGTATTTT.

This clone was seen a few times. The V and J genes are TRBV7-2 and TRBJ1-4; D is undetermined. Germline CDR1 reads SGHTA; CDR2 reads FQGNSA. This CDR3 contains 14 residues. Deletions cut 4 bases from V and 5 bases from J, with 11 bases between. CDR3 in DNA: TGTGCCAGCAGCTGGGAGGGATTGAATGAAAAACTGTTTTTT. Protein: CASSWEGLNEKLFF.

The CDR3: CASTVGLRGNEQFF. DNA of the CDR3: TGCGCCAGCACCGTGGGGCTCAGGGGCAATGAGCAGTTCTTC. V usage is TRBV10-2 and J usage is TRBJ2-1, with D possibly being TRBD1 (6 bases). Trimming removed 7 bases at V and 6 bases at J, with 16 bases between. The CDR3 spans 14 residues. Germline CDR1 WSHSY, CDR2 SAAADI.

CDR3 sequence reads: CASSSRPESYGYTF. In DNA, the CDR3 is TGTGCCAGCAGCTCCCGGCCGGAGTCCTATGGCTACACCTTC. This rearrangement joins TRBV6-5 to TRBJ1-2; no definite D call. The CDR3 sequence is 14 residues long. Germline-derived CDR1 and CDR2 are MNHEY and SVGAGI. Trimming pared 6 bases from V and 4 bases from J, leaving 15 bases between.

The gene calls are TRBV19 and TRBJ1-3; possible D gene TRBD1, 5 bases. The CDR3 totals 16 residues. The V gene lost 3 bases and the J gene lost 0 bases, with 12 bases spanning the gap. Germline V gene data show CDR1 as LNHDA and CDR2 as SQIVND (reference sequence). CDR3 loop: CASSIWGRSSGNTIYF. The CDR3 coding sequence is TGTGCCAGTAGTATTTGGGGCCGAAGCTCTGGAAACACCATATATTTT.